These T cell receptor beta chains were read from a single sample in a study of cytomegalovirus exposure and HLA in healthy donors. Sequenced by immunoSEQ multiplex PCR; TCRdb stores in-frame clones only, minus some. The sample shows some 200,000 clones, 75% to 80% of them seen only once. The sequenced sample was PBMCs. Receptors were obtained from a young man in good health and CMV-seronegative. The CDR3 runs from the conserved cysteine through the conserved F or W. D genes are given only for firm matches. Clone size is not always given. Where it is, it says once, few, many or a class for expanded clones.

V gene	clone size	J gene	D gene	CDR3 DNA	CDR3 protein
TRBV25-1	.	TRBJ1-4	.	TGTGCCAGCAGTGAATACGGGGGACCCGTTAATGAAAAACTGTTTTTT	CASSEYGGPVNEKLFF
TRBV28	few	TRBJ1-2	TRBD1	TGTGCCAGCACGGAACAGGGACAGGGTACCTATGGCTACACCTTC	CASTEQGQGTYGYTF
TRBV6-1	.	TRBJ2-7	.	TGTGCCAGCAGCCCTTCAGGGGGGAGTTGGTACGAGCAGTACTTC	CASSPSGGSWYEQYF
TRBV6-5	.	TRBJ1-5	.	TGTGCCAGCAGATCTGACAGCAATAGCAATCAGCCCCAGCATTTT	CASRSDSNSNQPQHF
TRBV7-9	once	TRBJ2-2	.	TGTGCCAGCAGCTCCCCCGATAGCGGGAACACCGGGGAGCTGTTTTTT	CASSSPDSGNTGELFF
TRBV7-3	.	TRBJ2-3	TRBD2	TGTGCCAGCAGCTTAAGTGGGAGGGACACAGATACGCAGTATTTT	CASSLSGRDTDTQYF
TRBV6-5	.	TRBJ2-7	TRBD1	TGTGCCAGCAGACCAGGACAGGGGAAATCCTACGAGCAGTACTTC	CASRPGQGKSYEQYF
TRBV19	.	TRBJ1-3	.	TGTGCCAGTAGTATCGGGATCGCTGGAAACACCATATATTTT	CASSIGIAGNTIYF
TRBV6-5	.	TRBJ2-2	.	TGTGCCAGCAGTTACTCGTATCGTCGGAACACCGGGGAGCTGTTTTTT	CASSYSYRRNTGELFF
TRBV19	once	TRBJ1-5	.	TGTGCCAGTATCGCGGGAAGCCGAACCTTTGGGCCCCAGCATTTT	CASIAGSRTFGPQHF
TRBV7-6	.	TRBJ1-2	.	TGTGCCAGCAGCTTGGGAGACGTCCCTCCAAAGGATGGCTACACCTTC	CASSLGDVPPKDGYTF
TRBV7-3	.	TRBJ2-1	.	TGTGCCAGCAGCTTACGGGCTAGCCCCGACGGTGAGCAGTTCTTC	CASSLRASPDGEQFF
TRBV29-1	.	TRBJ1-2	TRBD1	TGCAGCGTCGGGGACAGGGACCATGGCTACACCTTC	CSVGDRDHGYTF
TRBV10-1	.	TRBJ2-7	.	TGCGCCAGCAGTGAGTACACTAGCTACGAGCAGTACTTC	CASSEYTSYEQYF
TRBV18	.	TRBJ2-7	.	TGTGCCAGCTCACCACTGGACAGTCACGAGCAGTACTTC	CASSPLDSHEQYF
TRBV7-3	.	TRBJ2-4	.	TGTGCCAGCAGCTCCCGTGGAGGAGGGATGGACATTCAGTACTTC	CASSSRGGGMDIQYF
TRBV5-4	.	TRBJ2-2	.	TGTGCCAGCTTCCCGCCAGATACCCCCGGGGAGCTGTTTTTT	CASFPPDTPGELFF
TRBV4-2	.	TRBJ2-1	.	TGTGCCAGCAGTCAACTGTGGCCAGGGGATGAGCAGTTCTTC	CASSQLWPGDEQFF
TRBV6-1	.	TRBJ1-1	.	TGTGCCAGCAGCGGTGGACAGCTTAACACTGAAGCTTTCTTT	CASSGGQLNTEAFF
TRBV5-1	.	TRBJ2-7	TRBD1	TGCGCCAGCAGCGTCCGGGACAGGGGTACGGGGCAGTACTTC	CASSVRDRGTGQYF
TRBV6-5	.	TRBJ1-5	.	TGTGCCAGCAGTTACGACAGTAATAGCAATCAGCCCCAGCATTTT	CASSYDSNSNQPQHF
TRBV7-2	.	TRBJ2-5	TRBD2	TGTGCCAGCAGTTCTAGCGGGGGGGAAGAGACCCAGTACTTC	CASSSSGGEETQYF
TRBV4-3	.	TRBJ2-7	TRBD1	TGCGCCAGCAGCCAAGAAGGGACAGGGGTCCACGAGCAGTACTTC	CASSQEGTGVHEQYF
TRBV30	.	TRBJ2-5	TRBD1	TGTGCCTGGGACAGGGGGCCGGAGACCCAGTACTTC	CAWDRGPETQYF
TRBV19	.	TRBJ2-1	.	TGTGCCAGTACCCCGGGTGGGGGGTGGAGGGACAATGAGCAGTTCTTC	CASTPGGGWRDNEQFF
TRBV25-1	.	TRBJ1-2	TRBD1	TGTGCCAGCACCGGACAGGGCGAGAGGTATGGCTACACCTTC	CASTGQGERYGYTF
TRBV4-1	.	TRBJ2-1	.	TGCGCCAGCAGCCAAGATGCGGAAGGATCGGGGTTCTTC	CASSQDAEGSGFF
TRBV19	.	TRBJ1-3	.	TGTGCCAGTAGTCAACAGTCTGGAAACACCATATATTTT	CASSQQSGNTIYF
TRBV18	.	TRBJ1-3	TRBD1	TGTGCCAGCTCACTAGAGGGACAGCTTTTATACTCTGGAAACACCATATATTTT	CASSLEGQLLYSGNTIYF
TRBV6-5	.	TRBJ2-7	.	TGTGCCAGCAGCTCGGCCGGGGGTAACGAGCAGTACTTC	CASSSAGGNEQYF
TRBV5-5	once	TRBJ2-2	TRBD1	TGTGCCAGCAGCTCCTTCGTTAGGGACAGGGTGGTCACCGGGGAGCTGTTTTTT	CASSSFVRDRVVTGELFF
TRBV19	.	TRBJ1-1	TRBD1	TGTGCCAGTAGTAAGACAGGGTATGAGGACACTGAAGCTTTCTTT	CASSKTGYEDTEAFF
TRBV5-6	.	TRBJ2-3	TRBD1	TGTGCCAGCAGCAAACTGGGACAGGCCCGCACAGATACGCAGTATTTT	CASSKLGQARTDTQYF
TRBV21-1	few	TRBJ1-3	.	TGTGCCAGCAGCACTTCACGGGTAGCAGGACACTCTGGAAACACCATATATTTT	CASSTSRVAGHSGNTIYF
TRBV14	.	TRBJ2-7	.	TGTGCCAGCAGCCCGACGGGAGCGTCCTACGAGCAGTACTTC	CASSPTGASYEQYF
TRBV7-9	once	TRBJ2-5	.	TGTGCCAGCAGCTTAGCCATGGGACTTCAGTACCAAGAGACCCAGTACTTC	CASSLAMGLQYQETQYF
TRBV29-1	.	TRBJ2-7	TRBD1	TGCAGCGTTGTGGGGACAGGGGGATTAACCTACGAGCAGTACTTC	CSVVGTGGLTYEQYF
TRBV7-3	.	TRBJ2-7	.	TGTGCCAGCAGCTTAAGAGCGGTGGGTCTGGACGAGCAGTACTTC	CASSLRAVGLDEQYF
TRBV4-3	.	TRBJ1-1	.	TGCGCCAGCAGCCAAGATTACCGACAGATGAACACTGAAGCTTTCTTT	CASSQDYRQMNTEAFF
TRBV5-1	.	TRBJ1-5	.	TGCGCCAGCAGCCCCGGGACTGGGGGGGATCAGCCCCAGCATTTT	CASSPGTGGDQPQHF
TRBV15	.	TRBJ2-6	.	TGTGCCACCAGCATTAGGGGCTCTGGGGCCAACGTCCTGACTTTC	CATSIRGSGANVLTF
TRBV19	.	TRBJ1-3	.	TGTGCCAGTAGCCTCCGCTCTGGAAACACCATATATTTT	CASSLRSGNTIYF
TRBV10-3	.	TRBJ1-1	.	TGTGCCATCAGACAGCTGACGAACACTGAAGCTTTCTTT	CAIRQLTNTEAFF
TRBV27	.	TRBJ1-1	TRBD1	TGTGCCAGCAGTTCCAGGGGGCTCGGCACTGAAGCTTTCTTT	CASSSRGLGTEAFF
TRBV27	.	TRBJ2-2	TRBD1	TGTGCCAGCAGTCCTACGGGACAGTTCACCGGGGAGCTGTTTTTT	CASSPTGQFTGELFF
TRBV19	.	TRBJ2-7	.	TGTGCCAGTAGTATTGGGACTCGAGGAACTTACGAGCAGTACTTC	CASSIGTRGTYEQYF